One and the same sample provided the 29 T cell receptor beta chains below, sequenced in a study of blood T cell repertoires in COVID-19. This table comes from immunoSEQ multiplex PCR, and its TCRdb copy is limited to in-frame clones, with some not included. The sample records around 250,000 clones, about 83% being singletons. Sequencing was performed on peripheral blood. The receptors originated from a man aged 80 or over with acute or convalescent COVID-19.

This clone has only one observation. CDR3 coding DNA: TGTGCCAGCAGCTTATGGACAGGGTACGGGGGCACTGGAAACACCATATATTTT. Amino acid sequence: CASSLWTGYGGTGNTIYF. The chain is built from TRBV7-2 and TRBJ1-3; 8 bases are a match to TRBD1. Germline V gives CDR1 SGHTA, CDR2 FQGNSA. V gave up 2 bases and J gave up 2 bases; unmatched junction bases: 11. The CDR3 is 18 amino acids.

This clone has only a few counts. The gene calls are TRBV29-1 and TRBJ1-4, with 8 positions matching TRBD1. Trimming removed 7 bases from V and 9 bases from J; junction bases left unmatched: 13. The CDR3 extends over 14 amino acids. Germline V gives CDR1 SQVTM, CDR2 ANQGSEA. CDR3 sequence: CSASQGQGAKKLFF. Here the CDR3 DNA reads TGCAGCGCCTCCCAGGGGCAGGGGGCTAAAAAACTGTTTTTT.

This chain links TRBV6-1 with TRBJ1-5, with D unclear. Per germline, CDR1 MNHNS and CDR2 SASEGT. The CDR3 is 12 amino acids. Between the trimmed V and J ends, which lost 5 bases and 11 bases, there was a span of 13 bases. The CDR3 here is CASSIPWEAQHF. CDR3 coding DNA: TGTGCCAGCAGTATACCCTGGGAGGCCCAGCATTTT.

This chain's CDR3 is CASSLGDYYGYTF. CDR3 coding DNA: TGTGCCAGCAGCCTAGGGGATTACTATGGCTACACCTTC. The gene calls are TRBV12-3 or TRBV12-4 and TRBJ1-2, with TRBD1 as a possible D gene (5 bases). The V end lost 6 bases, the J end lost 3 bases, and 11 bases lay between the germline ends. CDR3 length: 13 amino acids.

This clone was recorded once. The chain joins TRBV5-1 to TRBJ2-1; TRBD2 agrees at 8 bases. V shed 0 bases, J shed 4 bases, and the junction held 3 bases outside the gene matches. This CDR3 is built from 15 residues. Germline loops: CDR1 SGHRS, CDR2 YFSETQ. The CDR3 coding sequence is TGCGCCAGCAGCTTGGAGTTAGCGGGGTACAATGAGCAGTTCTTC. It translates to CASSLELAGYNEQFF.

This sequence joins TRBV5-1 and TRBJ2-1; perhaps TRBD1 as D (5 bases). Germline loops: CDR1 SGHRS, CDR2 YFSETQ. The V end was cut by 4 bases, the J end by 4 bases, with 15 bases between. This CDR3 is 15 amino acids long. CDR3 residues: CASSLDVGQYNEQFF. The CDR3 nucleotides read TGCGCCAGCAGCCTGGATGTCGGACAATACAATGAGCAGTTCTTC.

CDR3 nucleotides: TGTGCCAGCAGCCCCCAGGGGCCTATTACTGAAGCTTTCTTT. Protein product: CASSPQGPITEAFF. The genes are TRBV7-9 and TRBJ1-1; D may be TRBD1 (6 bases). With 5 bases removed from V and 5 bases from J, the gap between germline ends came to 15 bases. Looked up from germline, CDR1 is SEHNR and CDR2 is FQNEAQ (reference sequence). The CDR3 totals 14 residues.

The V call is TRBV28, the J call TRBJ1-5; 7 nucleotides line up with TRBD1. This CDR3 is 15 amino acids long. With 0 bases clipped from V and 3 bases from J, the junction kept 2 bases outside the gene matches. Germline values: CDR1 MDHEN, CDR2 SYDVKM. In DNA form, the CDR3 reads TGTGCCAGCAGTTTATGGGACAGGATCAATCAGCCCCAGCATTTT. Translated: CASSLWDRINQPQHF.

The V call is TRBV10-3, the J call TRBJ2-3; the D gene is possibly TRBD2 (5 bases). V gave up 8 bases and J gave up 5 bases, with 14 bases separating them. CDR3 size: 13 residues. Germline V gene lookup returns CDR1 ENHRY and CDR2 SYGVKD. The CDR3 nucleotides are TGTGCCATCTCAGGACTCGGCGGAGATACGCAGTATTTT. Its protein product is CAISGLGGDTQYF.

The V gene is TRBV28, the J gene TRBJ1-1; D possibly corresponds to TRBD1 (5 bases). Trimming removed 7 bases at V and 5 bases at J, with 17 bases between. Germline values: CDR1 MDHEN, CDR2 SYDVKM. This CDR3 is 14 amino acids long. The CDR3 nucleotides are TGTGCCAGCACCGAACATCGGGGGGGGACTGAAGCTTTCTTT. Protein: CASTEHRGGTEAFF. Full variable domain (outside the CDR3, taken from reference TRBV28 and TRBJ1-1): DVKVTQSSRYLVKRTGEKVFLECVQDMDHENMFWYRQDPGLGLRLIYFSYDVKMKEKGDIPEGYSVSREKKERFSLILESASTNQTSMYLCASTEHRGGTEAFFGQGTRLTVV.

V and J are TRBV3-1 (or the pseudogene TRBV3-2) and TRBJ1-1; D gene unclear. This CDR3 has 14 amino acids. V lost 3 bases and J 1 base, leaving 9 bases between the germline ends. CDR1 and CDR2 from the germline V gene are LGHDT and YNNKEL (reference sequence). Here the CDR3 DNA reads TGTGCCAGCAGCCAGTCCGGGTGGAACACTGAAGCTTTCTTT. It is translated as CASSQSGWNTEAFF.

As regards this clone: At one end, the junction sequence differs from germline, possibly due to a read error. The chain employs TRBV7-9 and TRBJ1-1; D is perhaps TRBD1 (5 bases). This CDR3 is 14 amino acids long. Germline V lookup: CDR1 SEHNR, CDR2 FQNEAQ (reference sequence). CDR3 bases: TGTGTCAGCAGCTTAGGGGCGGGGAACACTGAAGCTTTCTTT. Its translation is CVSSLGAGNTEAFF. Combining the CDR3 with reference TRBV7-9 and TRBJ1-1 gives the whole variable domain DTGVSQNPRHKITKRGQNVTFRCDPISEHNRLYWYRQTLGQGPEFLTYFQNEAQLEKSRLLSDRFSAERPKGSFSTLEIQRTEQGDSAMYLCVSSLGAGNTEAFFGQGTRLTVV.

The rearrangement uses TRBV7-2 and TRBJ1-2, with D maybe TRBD1 (6 bases). Trimming shortened V by 0 bases and J by 6 bases, and 14 bases separated the two germline ends. This CDR3 has 15 residues. From germline, CDR1 is SGHTA and CDR2 FQGNSA. CDR3 bases: TGTGCCAGCAGCTTAGCGGGGAGGGGGGGCCATGGCTACACCTTC. It encodes CASSLAGRGGHGYTF.

Concerning this clone: The junction departs from the called germline gene at one end, perhaps through a read error. The chain combines TRBV9 with TRBJ1-5, with D perhaps TRBD1 (5 bases). This CDR3 is built from 15 residues. CDR1 and CDR2 from the germline V gene are SGDLS and YYNGEE. DNA of the CDR3: TGTGCCAGCAACGTAGGGGCCTCGGAGGGCCAGCCCCAGCATTTT. Translating it yields CASNVGASEGQPQHF.

The CDR3 spells CASSMGQTNQPQHF. The CDR3 DNA sequence: TGTGCCAGTAGTATGGGACAGACAAATCAGCCCCAGCATTTT. The chain carries TRBV19 and TRBJ1-5, with 7 bases identical to TRBD1. Germline loops: CDR1 LNHDA, CDR2 SQIVND (reference sequence). This CDR3 has 14 residues. The V gene end was trimmed by 3 bases and the J gene end by 4 bases; junction bases not matched to a gene: 3. Supplemented by reference TRBV19 and TRBJ1-5, the full variable domain reads DGGITQSPKYLFRKEGQNVTLSCEQNLNHDAMYWYRQDPGQGLRLIYYSQIVNDFQKGDIAEGYSVSREKKESFPLTVTSAQKNPTAFYLCASSMGQTNQPQHFGDGTRLSIL.

The J gene is TRBJ1-1, the V gene TRBV27; 9 bases agree with TRBD1. With 3 bases clipped from V and 4 bases from J, the junction kept 12 bases outside the gene matches. CDR3 length: 17 residues. Germline-derived CDR1 and CDR2 are MNHEY and SMNVEV (reference sequence). CDR3 bases: TGTGCCAGCAGTTTCGGCACAGGGGGCCCGAGGGGCACTGAAGCTTTCTTT. Its protein product is CASSFGTGGPRGTEAFF.

The CDR3 spells CASSDPGGSFKEQYF. The CDR3 coding sequence is TGTGCCAGCAGTGACCCGGGGGGGTCATTCAAGGAGCAGTACTTC. The chain recombines TRBV6-1 with TRBJ2-7; 8 nucleotides match TRBD2. Per the germline V gene, CDR1 is MNHNS and CDR2 is SASEGT. After removal of 3 bases from V and 7 bases from J, the junction contained 11 bases not matched to a gene. The CDR3 contains 15 residues.

The V call is TRBV5-1, the J call TRBJ1-1; 9 bases line up with TRBD1. The V and J ends lost 3 bases and 5 bases, in that order; junction bases with no gene match: 8. The V gene's germline CDR1 is SGHRS and CDR2 YFSETQ. There are 15 residues in the CDR3. The CDR3 loop is CASSSDGTGRTEAFF. In DNA form, the CDR3 reads TGCGCCAGCAGCTCTGATGGGACAGGGAGAACTGAAGCTTTCTTT.

V is TRBV4-2 and J is TRBJ1-5; the D is unclear. CDR1 is LGHNA, CDR2 YNFKEQ, per germline. CDR3 length equals 13 residues. V lost 3 bases and J lost 5, with 8 bases in between. The CDR3 sequence is CASSQADYQPQHF. CDR3 in DNA: TGTGCCAGCAGCCAGGCCGATTATCAGCCCCAGCATTTT.

The chain joins TRBV28 to TRBJ2-6; maybe TRBD2 (6 bases). The CDR3 sequence is 15 residues long. Trimming removed 6 bases from V and 8 bases from J, with 17 bases in between. CDR1 and CDR2 (germline): MDHEN, SYDVKM. CDR3 bases: TGTGCCAGCAGACTCGAACGGGCGGGGACCAACGTCCTGACTTTC. It specifies CASRLERAGTNVLTF.

A word on this clone: The sample carries other DNA sequences with the same CDR3. This sequence joins TRBV27 and TRBJ1-2; 7 nucleotides line up with TRBD1. The germline V gene encodes CDR1 MNHEY and CDR2 SMNVEV (reference sequence). Trimming took 6 bases from V and 1 from J; bases not matched to a gene: 2. This CDR3 is built from 13 residues. The CDR3 DNA follows: TGTGCCAGCAGCAGACAGGGTAACTATGGCTACACCTTC. This codes for CASSRQGNYGYTF.

The chain is built from TRBV5-8 and TRBJ1-2, with D possibly TRBD1 on 6 matching bases. V shed 5 bases and J shed 5 bases, with 16 bases lying between them. The CDR3 contains 14 residues. Germline lookup yields CDR1 SGHTS and CDR2 YDEGEE. The CDR3 protein is CASSLPDRHYGYTF. CDR3 nucleotides: TGTGCCAGCAGTCTCCCGGACAGACATTATGGCTACACCTTC.

The chain links TRBV25-1 to TRBJ1-2; 7 bases fit TRBD1. There are 14 residues in the CDR3. Germline values: CDR1 MGHDK, CDR2 SYGVNS. Trimming at V came to 6 bases and at J to 8 bases, leaving 12 bases not matched to a gene. This CDR3 reads CASRGVGQVGGYTF. CDR3 in DNA: TGTGCCAGCAGGGGGGTCGGACAGGTTGGGGGCTACACCTTC.

The CDR3 region has the DNA TGTGCCAGCAGCCGCGTCTGGGACAGTTCCTACGAGCAGTACTTC. This gives the protein CASSRVWDSSYEQYF. The rearrangement uses TRBV7-2 and TRBJ2-7; 7 bases line up with TRBD1. V shed 5 bases and J 1 base; nucleotides not matched to a gene: 8. Germline lookup yields CDR1 SGHTA and CDR2 FQGNSA. This CDR3 has 15 residues.

V is TRBV5-1 and J is TRBJ2-7; TRBD1 matches 8 bases. The trim removed 0 bases at V and 2 bases at J, leaving 4 bases unmatched. Germline lookup yields CDR1 SGHRS and CDR2 YFSETQ. The CDR3 runs to 15 residues. CDR3: CASSLGTGITYEQYF. As DNA, the CDR3 is TGCGCCAGCAGCTTGGGGACAGGGATAACCTACGAGCAGTACTTC.

V is TRBV5-1 and J is TRBJ2-1, with D possibly matching TRBD1 (6 bases). CDR3 length: 14 residues. The germline gives CDR1 SGHRS, CDR2 YFSETQ. V lost 0 bases, J lost 9 bases, and 13 bases lay in between. The CDR3 bases are TGCGCCAGCAGCTTGGGCAGGGGAGTCGGTGAGCAGTTCTTC. Its protein is CASSLGRGVGEQFF.

This clone was observed a handful of times. The chain uses TRBV4-2 and TRBJ2-7; 12 positions match TRBD2. Per the germline V gene, CDR1 is LGHNA and CDR2 is YNFKEQ. This CDR3 comprises 16 residues. V lost 0 bases to trimming and J lost 2 bases; unmatched junction nucleotides: 2. The CDR3 DNA reads as TGTGCCAGCAGCCAAGAGACTAGCGGGGGCCCCTACGAGCAGTACTTC. Translated, it gives CASSQETSGGPYEQYF.

V gene TRBV5-4 combines with J gene TRBJ1-6; tentative D call: TRBD1 (5 bases). Trimming stripped 4 bases from V and 2 bases from J, with 16 bases between. From germline, CDR1 is SGHNT and CDR2 YYREEE (reference sequence). The CDR3 sequence is 17 residues long. The CDR3: CASSPGGGGAYNSPLHF. CDR3 nucleotides: TGTGCCAGCAGCCCGGGGGGTGGAGGCGCCTATAATTCACCCCTCCACTTT.

The chain employs TRBV21-1 and TRBJ2-7; the table gives TRBD1 as D, unverified against the DNA. TRBV21-1 is reported as a pseudogene. This CDR3 has 16 residues. The CDR3, as DNA: TGTGCCAGCAGCCCAGGCCGTGACCAGGACACCTACGAGCAGTACTTC. It translates to CASSPGRDQDTYEQYF.